The 7 T cell receptor beta chains reported below all come from one sample, sequenced in a study of blood T cells in healthy people across ages. With a J-beta primer mix and a sample-barcoded 5' primer, a second PCR ran about 7 to 12 cycles. One entry per CDR3 protein results from TCRdb running MiXCR on the 5' RACE reads. The sample includes roughly 500,000 distinct CDR3 sequences, about 26% of them seen just once. Sequencing was carried out using blood. The receptor source for this set is a woman between 70 and 85 years old in good health.

The chain couples TRBV5-1 to TRBJ2-2; D remains unclear. Germline assignment: CDR1 SGHRS and CDR2 YFSETQ. The CDR3 extends over 16 amino acids. V dropped 0 bases and J dropped 0 bases, with 9 bases sitting between them. As DNA, the CDR3 is TGCGCCAGCAGCTTGGCCGTGGGAACGAACACCGGGGAGCTGTTTTTT. It encodes CASSLAVGTNTGELFF.

This clonotype occurred a few times. The chain has TRBV5-1 and TRBJ2-7; a possible D gene is TRBD1 (6 bases). Germline V gene data show CDR1 as SGHRS and CDR2 as YFSETQ. The V end lost 1 base, the J end lost 5 bases, and 10 bases lay between the germline ends. The CDR3 runs 13 residues. CDR3 protein: CASSLTGLNEQYF. CDR3 in DNA: TGCGCCAGCAGCTTGACAGGGTTAAACGAGCAGTACTTC.

This sequence joins TRBV7-8 and TRBJ2-5, with 8 bases lining up with TRBD2. The end of the DNA is better explained by TRBJ2-7, so the J call may be wrong. CDR3 length equals 16 residues. CDR1 is SGHVS, CDR2 FQNEAQ, per germline. The CDR3 nucleotides are TGTGCCAGCAGCTTAATCATCAGCGGGGGCCGCAACGAGCAGTACTTC. Translated, it gives CASSLIISGGRNEQYF.

This clonotype was picked up a small number of times. J is TRBJ1-1 and V is TRBV6-1; D gene ambiguous. Germline V gene sequence: CDR1 MNHNS, CDR2 SASEGT. This CDR3 region has 13 residues. Trimming removed 6 bases from V and 7 bases from J, with 15 bases in between. CDR3 coding DNA: TGTGCCAGCAGCCTCGGGAACTATGGTGAAGCTTTCTTT. Its translation is CASSLGNYGEAFF.

V is TRBV5-1 and J is TRBJ2-1, with D unclear. The germline V gene has CDR1 SGHRS and CDR2 YFSETQ. This CDR3 is built from 14 residues. With 4 bases removed from V and 3 bases from J, the gap between germline ends came to 11 bases. This CDR3 reads CASSPAPFYNEQFF. CDR3 bases: TGCGCCAGCAGCCCTGCGCCCTTCTACAATGAGCAGTTCTTC. The whole variable domain, remainder taken from reference TRBV5-1 and TRBJ2-1, is KAGVTQTPRYLIKTRGQQVTLSCSPISGHRSVSWYQQTPGQGLQFLFEYFSETQRNKGNFPGRFSGRQFSNSRSEMNVSTLELGDSALYLCASSPAPFYNEQFFGPGTRLTVL.

This clonotype was seen once. This chain connects TRBV30 to TRBJ2-7; tentatively, D is TRBD1 (5 bases). Germline V gene lookup returns CDR1 GTSNPN and CDR2 SVGIG (reference sequence). The CDR3 sequence is 12 residues long. With 2 bases removed from V and 4 bases from J, the gap between germline ends came to 9 bases. CDR3 DNA: TGTGCCTGGAGTCGGCGGACATACGAGCAGTACTTC. It encodes CAWSRRTYEQYF.

J is TRBJ2-7 and V is TRBV3-1, with D possibly TRBD1 on 5 matching bases. The CDR3 contains 15 residues. Germline CDR1 LGHDT, CDR2 YNNKEL (reference sequence). V was trimmed by 2 bases and J by 2 bases, leaving 13 bases between them. This CDR3 is CASSQRLTEPYEQYF. The CDR3 DNA is TGTGCCAGCAGCCAAAGGCTGACAGAACCCTACGAGCAGTACTTC.